These 19 T cell receptor beta chains originate from one sample sequenced in a study of blood T cell repertoires in COVID-19 (TCRdb year 2020). The library relied on the immunoSEQ multiplex PCR assay. What TCRdb holds here is the immuneACCESS table cut down to in-frame rearrangements. Part of the clones is not present; checked against another copy, under half of the missing clones reflect an unresolved V gene, and the others are unexplained. Here the sample has 110,000 to 150,000 clones; 75% to 90% occur a single time. Of the sample, about 11% falls within the top ten clones. Sequenced sample: PBMCs or T cells enriched from blood (not recorded which). These receptors were collected from a man in his sixties who had recovered from COVID-19.

The count of this clone is one. The CDR3 DNA reads TGTGCTAGTGGTACCGACAGGGCGGCCGGGGAGCTGTTTTTT. It yields the protein CASGTDRAAGELFF. V and J are TRBV12-5 and TRBJ2-2, with 7 bases aligning to TRBD1. This CDR3 comprises 14 residues. Germline V CDR1 and CDR2: LGHNT, FRNRAP. V was pared by 5 bases and J by 6 bases, with 6 bases of the junction left unmatched.

V gene TRBV7-6 combines with J gene TRBJ2-5, with 7 bases identical to TRBD2. The CDR3 extends over 15 amino acids. Trimming took 3 bases from V and 2 from J; bases not matched to a gene: 6. Germline V gene lookup returns CDR1 SGHVS and CDR2 FNYEAQ. CDR3 sequence (DNA): TGTGCCAGCAGCTTCCCTCTTAGCGGGCAAGAGACCCAGTACTTC. Its protein product is CASSFPLSGQETQYF.

The chain has TRBV5-1 and TRBJ2-1; 7 bases fit TRBD1. The CDR3 covers 15 residues. Germline V lookup: CDR1 SGHRS, CDR2 YFSETQ. With V trimmed by 3 bases and J by 2 bases, 5 bases remained unmatched. CDR3 DNA sequence: TGCGCCAGCAGCTCCGAGGGGACAGCCTACAATGAGCAGTTCTTC. It translates to CASSSEGTAYNEQFF.

The rearrangement joins TRBV28 to TRBJ1-1; TRBD1 agrees at 11 bases. The CDR3 is 17 residues long. Per the germline V gene, CDR1 is MDHEN and CDR2 is SYDVKM. The ends lost 3 bases at V and 5 bases at J; junction bases unmatched: 11. CDR3: CASSFRWTGGMLTEAFF. The CDR3 DNA is TGTGCCAGCAGTTTTAGATGGACAGGGGGCATGTTGACTGAAGCTTTCTTT.

The V and J genes are TRBV15 and TRBJ2-1; TRBD2 agrees at 8 bases. Trimming removed 4 bases from V and 7 bases from J; junction bases left unmatched: 6. CDR3 size: 14 residues. Germline-derived CDR1 and CDR2 are LNHNV and YYDKDF (reference sequence). The CDR3 region is CATSTSGRGNEQFF. The CDR3 DNA is TGTGCCACCAGCACAAGCGGGAGAGGTAATGAGCAGTTCTTC.

The chain combines TRBV18 with TRBJ1-2; possible D gene TRBD1, 5 bases. V was cut by 2 bases and J by 7 bases, with 11 bases left in between. The CDR3 is made up of 13 amino acids. CDR1 and CDR2 from the germline V gene are KGHSH and LQKENI. This chain's CDR3 is CASSPDSKSGYTF. DNA of the CDR3: TGTGCCAGCTCACCAGACAGTAAGTCTGGCTACACCTTC.

DNA of the CDR3: TGTGCCAGCAGCGACAGGGCCGAAAAACTGTTTTTT. It translates to CASSDRAEKLFF. The chain recombines TRBV2 with TRBJ1-4; 7 bases match TRBD1. From germline, CDR1 is SNHLY and CDR2 FYNNEI. This CDR3 comprises 12 residues. After removal of 6 bases from V and 8 bases from J, the junction contained 3 bases not matched to a gene.

The genes are TRBV6-1 and TRBJ2-7, with D unresolved. This CDR3 contains 13 residues. Germline assignment: CDR1 MNHNS and CDR2 SASEGT. Trimming stripped 3 bases from V and 1 base from J, with 7 bases between. CDR3 DNA: TGTGCCAGCAGTGAGAGGCAGTCCTACGAGCAGTACTTC. Translating it yields CASSERQSYEQYF.

V usage is TRBV5-5 and J usage is TRBJ1-3; TRBD1 is a possible D gene (5 bases). The germline V and J ends were trimmed by 0 bases and 1 base, with 11 bases remaining between them. The CDR3 sequence is 16 residues long. CDR1 is SGHKS, CDR2 YYEKEE, per germline (reference sequence). CDR3 in DNA: TGTGCCAGCAGCTTGGCTACAAAGGGGTCTGGAAACACCATATATTTT. Protein sequence: CASSLATKGSGNTIYF.

The chain employs TRBV5-1 and TRBJ2-4, with TRBD2 identical over 9 bases. With 0 bases clipped from V and 0 bases from J, the junction kept 10 bases outside the gene matches. Germline V gene sequence: CDR1 SGHRS, CDR2 YFSETQ. The CDR3 has 19 residues. The CDR3 here is CASSLEGASGVIAKNIQYF. CDR3 nucleotides: TGCGCCAGCAGCTTGGAGGGGGCTAGCGGGGTAATAGCCAAAAACATTCAGTACTTC.

This rearrangement joins TRBV6-5 to TRBJ1-2, with TRBD1 matching 9 bases. Germline trimming cut 6 bases from V and 4 bases from J; bases unmatched to any gene: 9. There are 15 residues in the CDR3. Germline loops: CDR1 MNHEY, CDR2 SVGAGI. CDR3 nucleotides: TGTGCCAGCAGCCGTCCCGGGACAGGGTCCTATGGCTACACCTTC. Encoded protein: CASSRPGTGSYGYTF.

The V call is TRBV7-9, the J call TRBJ2-3; the match to TRBD2 covers 7 bases. V shed 7 bases and J 3 bases; nucleotides not matched to a gene: 7. The CDR3 loop spans 14 amino acids. The V gene's germline CDR1 is SEHNR and CDR2 FQNEAQ (reference sequence). The CDR3 region has the DNA TGTGCCAGCAAGGCTAGCGGCCCGACAGATACGCAGTATTTT. Translation gives CASKASGPTDTQYF.

This sequence joins TRBV4-1 and TRBJ2-7; 9 bases agree with TRBD1. The CDR3 covers 16 residues. Germline CDR1 and CDR2: MGHRA and YSYEKL. The V segment lost 2 bases and the J segment 6 bases; nucleotides outside the gene matches: 11. The CDR3 DNA follows: TGCGCCAGCAGCCAACTCGACAGGGGGAATTTCGGCGAGCAGTACTTC. Its protein is CASSQLDRGNFGEQYF.

J is TRBJ2-5 and V is TRBV7-9; 8 bases match TRBD2. J was trimmed by 1 base and V by 5 bases; bases with no gene match: 6. CDR1 is SEHNR and CDR2 is FQNEAQ in the germline V gene (reference sequence). CDR3 size: 15 residues. CDR3 DNA: TGTGCCAGCAGCGCCACACTAGCGGCCCAAGAGACCCAGTACTTC. This sequence encodes CASSATLAAQETQYF. Based on the CDR3 plus reference TRBV7-9 and TRBJ2-5, the full variable domain is DTGVSQNPRHKITKRGQNVTFRCDPISEHNRLYWYRQTLGQGPEFLTYFQNEAQLEKSRLLSDRFSAERPKGSFSTLEIQRTEQGDSAMYLCASSATLAAQETQYFGPGTRLLVL.

The chain carries TRBV11-1 and TRBJ2-5, with D unclear. V was cut by 6 bases and J by 1 base, with 12 bases left in between. Germline CDR1 SGHAT, CDR2 FQDESV (reference sequence). The CDR3 runs 14 residues. The CDR3 DNA reads as TGTGCCAGCAGTTCCCTGGCGGCCCAAGAGACCCAGTACTTC. It codes for CASSSLAAQETQYF.

This chain uses TRBV5-1 with TRBJ1-1; 8 bases align to TRBD1. CDR1 and CDR2 (germline): SGHRS, YFSETQ. Trimming cost V 4 bases and J 4 bases; bases outside gene matches: 9. The CDR3 length is 15 residues. CDR3 sequence: CASSPRTGSITEAFF. CDR3 bases: TGCGCCAGCAGCCCTCGGACAGGGAGTATCACTGAAGCTTTCTTT. Supplemented by reference TRBV5-1 and TRBJ1-1, the full variable domain reads KAGVTQTPRYLIKTRGQQVTLSCSPISGHRSVSWYQQTPGQGLQFLFEYFSETQRNKGNFPGRFSGRQFSNSRSEMNVSTLELGDSALYLCASSPRTGSITEAFFGQGTRLTVV.

CDR3 residues: CASSEAATSVETQYF. CDR3 nucleotides: TGTGCCAGCAGTGAAGCAGCCACTAGTGTCGAGACCCAGTACTTC. The genes are TRBV2 and TRBJ2-5; a weak D match, TRBD2 (5 bases). Trimming cost V 0 bases and J 5 bases, with 13 bases left between them. The CDR3 runs 15 residues. Looked up from germline, CDR1 is SNHLY and CDR2 is FYNNEI.

This sequence joins TRBV4-1 and TRBJ1-6, with a weak D call TRBD1 (6 bases). The CDR3 sequence is 16 residues long. From germline, CDR1 is MGHRA and CDR2 YSYEKL. V was cut by 0 bases and J by 10 bases, with 16 bases left in between. CDR3 region: CASSQDTTGNYSPLHF. The CDR3 region has the DNA TGCGCCAGCAGCCAAGACACCACAGGGAACTACTCACCCCTCCACTTT.

The rearrangement joins TRBV5-5 to TRBJ1-3; the D gene is possibly TRBD1 (6 bases). This CDR3 spans 14 amino acids. Germline CDR1 is SGHKS and CDR2 is YYEKEE (reference sequence). Trimming stripped 0 bases from V and 8 bases from J, with 12 bases between. For the CDR3, the DNA is TGTGCCAGCAGCTTGGAGTCAGGGGAATACACCATATATTTT. Amino acids: CASSLESGEYTIYF. The whole variable domain, filled in from reference TRBV5-5 and TRBJ1-3, reads DAGVTQSPTHLIKTRGQQVTLRCSPISGHKSVSWYQQVLGQGPQFIFQYYEKEERGRGNFPDRFSARQFPNYSSELNVNALLLGDSALYLCASSLESGEYTIYFGEGSWLTVV.